These T cell receptor beta chains were read from a single sample in a study of T cell responses to AZD1222 COVID-19 vaccine. Measured with immunoSEQ multiplex PCR; TCRdb has only the in-frame clones, and not every one. The table lists hundreds of thousands of clones, roughly 91% of them singletons. Sequenced here: peripheral blood, sampled on day 0 of MenACWY control vaccination. Receptor source: an adult in good health. The CDR3 runs from the conserved cysteine through the conserved F or W. Each record gives: clone size, V gene, CDR3 length, D gene, J gene, CDR3 DNA, CDR3 protein. The D gene is left open where the match is weak. Expanded clones are given a class, and other clones once, few, many or no size at all.

-	TRBV28	13	-	TRBJ1-4	TGTGCCAGCAGTTTACCGGGGCTTGAAAAACTGTTTTTT	CASSLPGLEKLFF
-	TRBV19	16	TRBD2	TRBJ2-3	TGTGCCAGTAGTAGAACTAGCGCAACTAGCACAGATACGCAGTATTTT	CASSRTSATSTDTQYF
-	TRBV5-1	16	TRBD1	TRBJ1-3	TGCGCCAGCAGCTTGGGACAGGGTCCCCCTGGAAACACCATATATTTT	CASSLGQGPPGNTIYF
-	TRBV7-9	13	-	TRBJ2-7	TGTGCCAGCAGCTTAGCCGGCTCCTACGAGCAGTACTTC	CASSLAGSYEQYF
-	TRBV9	15	-	TRBJ1-4	TGTGCCAGCAGCGTAGGAGGAGCAACTAATGAAAAACTGTTTTTT	CASSVGGATNEKLFF
-	TRBV5-1	16	-	TRBJ2-7	TGCGCCAGCAGCTTGTCCCCGGGGGCAGGGCGGCGGGAGCAGTACTTC	CASSLSPGAGRREQYF
-	TRBV19	16	-	TRBJ1-5	TGTGCCAGTAGTAGAGATTTTGGGGTTAGCAATCAGCCCCAGCATTTT	CASSRDFGVSNQPQHF
once	TRBV11-2	15	-	TRBJ1-5	TGTGCCAGAGACAGACCCCTTATTAGCAATCAGCCCCAGCATTTT	CARDRPLISNQPQHF
-	TRBV5-1	14	-	TRBJ1-2	TGCGCCAGCAGCGATCAAGGGATCCCCTATGGCTACACCTTC	CASSDQGIPYGYTF
-	TRBV3-1/TRBV3-2	15	-	TRBJ2-7	TGTGCCAGCAGCCAAGATGGCCGGCGAGCCAGCGAGCAGTACTTC	CASSQDGRRASEQYF
-	TRBV18	14	-	TRBJ2-1	TGTGCCAGCTCTCACAGGGTCGACTACAATGAGCAGTTCTTC	CASSHRVDYNEQFF
-	TRBV5-1	13	-	TRBJ2-7	TGCGCCAGCAGCTCGGACGCTCCCTACGAGCAGTACTTC	CASSSDAPYEQYF
-	TRBV15	14	-	TRBJ2-1	TGTGCCACCAGCAGGGGTCGGGGTCTCAATGAGCAGTTCTTC	CATSRGRGLNEQFF
-	TRBV7-9	11	TRBD1	TRBJ1-2	TGTGCCAGCAGCTTAGAAGAGACAGGGCTTTTC	CASSLEETGLF
-	TRBV11-3	19	TRBD1	TRBJ1-3	TGTGCCAGCAGCTTAGAGGAAATAAGGGACAGGGTCTCTGGAAACACCATATATTTT	CASSLEEIRDRVSGNTIYF
-	TRBV2	13	-	TRBJ1-4	TGTGCCAGCAGTGGGCAGGCCAGCGAAAAACTGTTTTTT	CASSGQASEKLFF
-	TRBV2	11	-	TRBJ1-2	TGTGCCAGCAGGCCGGACTATGGCTACACCTTC	CASRPDYGYTF
-	TRBV28	14	-	TRBJ2-7	TGTGCCAGCAGTGGGGGGACCTTCCCCTACGAGCAGTACTTC	CASSGGTFPYEQYF
-	TRBV6-6	15	-	TRBJ2-2	TGTGCCAGCAGTCGTCAAGGGTCGGGCACCGGGGAGCTGTTTTTT	CASSRQGSGTGELFF
once	TRBV5-1	15	-	TRBJ1-6	TGCGCCAGCAGCTTGGTTTTGGGGGAGGGTTCACCCCTCCACTTT	CASSLVLGEGSPLHF
-	TRBV2	13	-	TRBJ1-1	TGTGCCAGCAACCGGGACCAGAACACTGAAGCTTTCTTT	CASNRDQNTEAFF
-	TRBV6-5	16	TRBD1	TRBJ1-4	TGTGCCAGCAGTTACGGGACAGGGGGTGGTAATGAAAAACTGTTTTTT	CASSYGTGGGNEKLFF
-	TRBV5-4	13	TRBD1	TRBJ1-2	TGTGCCAGCAGCGTGGACAGGGTCTATGGCTACACCTTC	CASSVDRVYGYTF
-	TRBV15	15	-	TRBJ1-2	TGTGCCACCAGCAGGCCGGACGGTATAAACTATGGCTACACCTTC	CATSRPDGINYGYTF
-	TRBV5-4	17	-	TRBJ1-3	TGTGCCAGCAGCTTGGCAGGGCCACCCCACTCTGGAAACACCATATATTTT	CASSLAGPPHSGNTIYF
-	TRBV6-2/TRBV6-3	17	-	TRBJ1-5	TGTGCCAGCAGTTACAACGGACATGCCTGGCGCAATCAGCCCCAGCATTTT	CASSYNGHAWRNQPQHF
-	TRBV7-2	14	-	TRBJ2-5	TGTGCCAGCAGCCCCCAGGCCGAGGCAGGAGCCCAGTACTTC	CASSPQAEAGAQYF
-	TRBV12-5	14	TRBD1	TRBJ2-1	TGTGCTAGTGCTGGGGACAGCCTCTACAATGAGCAGTTCTTC	CASAGDSLYNEQFF
-	TRBV5-1	16	-	TRBJ2-1	TGCGCCAGCAGCCGAGGGGCCCAAAGTCTCTACAATGAGCAGTTCTTC	CASSRGAQSLYNEQFF
once	TRBV5-6	16	TRBD1	TRBJ2-4	TGTGCCAGCAGCTTGGTGGGACAGCTAGCCAAAAACATTCAGTACTTC	CASSLVGQLAKNIQYF
-	TRBV10-3	13	-	TRBJ1-6	TGTGCCATCGGGTCAGGGACTAATTCACCCCTCCACTTT	CAIGSGTNSPLHF
-	TRBV7-2	13	-	TRBJ1-2	TGTGCCAGCAGCTTAGAGGTTAACTATGGCTACACCTTC	CASSLEVNYGYTF
-	TRBV2	15	TRBD1	TRBJ1-6	TGTGCCAGCTCCTACACCGGGACAGAGAATTCACCCCTCCACTTT	CASSYTGTENSPLHF
-	TRBV6-5	15	-	TRBJ1-1	TGTGCCAGCAGTTACTCTGGTTCAGTGAGCACTGAAGCTTTCTTT	CASSYSGSVSTEAFF
-	TRBV11-2	14	TRBD1	TRBJ2-7	TGTGCCAGCAGTCGACAGGGGTCCCTGGGAGAGCAGTACTTC	CASSRQGSLGEQYF
many	TRBV5-4	15	-	TRBJ2-3	TGTGCCAGCAGCTCGCCTGACAGCTACACAGATACGCAGTATTTT	CASSSPDSYTDTQYF
-	TRBV30	14	TRBD2	TRBJ2-3	TGTGCCTGGAGTGTCGGGGGGGCCACAGATACGCAGTATTTT	CAWSVGGATDTQYF
-	TRBV12-3/TRBV12-4	12	-	TRBJ1-5	TGTGCCAGCAAGGACAAGTCTGGGAAGGAGCATTTT	CASKDKSGKEHF
once	TRBV30	13	-	TRBJ1-1	TGTGCCGGAGAATGGAGGGCTAACACTGAAGCTTTCTTT	CAGEWRANTEAFF
-	TRBV28	16	-	TRBJ2-1	TGTGCCAGCAGTCCCCTGGGGGACACCGCTTACAATGAGCAGTTCTTC	CASSPLGDTAYNEQFF
-	TRBV30	12	-	TRBJ2-5	TGTGCCTGGAGTGTAGGCGGAGAGACCCAGTACTTC	CAWSVGGETQYF
-	TRBV6-5	14	-	TRBJ1-2	TGTGCCAGCAGTTACGGGCAGGAACCCTATGGCTACACCTTC	CASSYGQEPYGYTF
-	TRBV7-2	13	-	TRBJ1-1	TGTGCCAGCAGCTCACAGGGAAAGCTGAAAACTTTCTTT	CASSSQGKLKTFF
-	TRBV2	14	-	TRBJ1-3	TGTGCCAGCACGGAGCAAACCTCTGGAAACACCATATATTTT	CASTEQTSGNTIYF
-	TRBV30	12	-	TRBJ2-5	TGTGCCTGGGAGACTGCGAGGGGTACCCAGTACTTC	CAWETARGTQYF
-	TRBV5-1	12	-	TRBJ2-7	TGCGCCAGCAGCTGGAACGGAGGCGAGCAGTACTTC	CASSWNGGEQYF
-	TRBV12-3/TRBV12-4	13	-	TRBJ1-2	TGTGCCAGCAGCCTGACGGGGGCCTATGGCTACACCTTC	CASSLTGAYGYTF
-	TRBV19	19	TRBD2	TRBJ2-7	TGTGCCAGTAGTATTATGGTGGTCGGAGCGGGGGGGCCCACCTACGAGCAGTACTTC	CASSIMVVGAGGPTYEQYF